The T cell receptor beta chain described here comes from a study of blood T cell repertoires in COVID-19. The germline V gene encodes CDR1 SGHVS and CDR2 FQNEAQ. V lost 0 bases and J 6 bases, leaving 11 bases between the germline ends. The CDR3 length is 15 residues. Sequencing used immunoSEQ multiplex PCR; TCRdb keeps in-frame clones, though not all of them. The sample shows under 300,000 clones, 82% of them seen only once. V gene TRBV7-8 combines with J gene TRBJ2-2; a possible D gene is TRBD1 (5 bases). This clonotype was sampled from a man aged 35-49 years who had recovered from COVID-19. Input material: PBMCs or T cells enriched from blood (not recorded which). The CDR3 bases are TGTGCCAGCAGCTTAGCGGGGCCGTTTTCCGGGGAGCTGTTTTTT. It specifies CASSLAGPFSGELFF.